This T cell receptor (beta chain) is drawn from a study of OX40 agonist ivuxolimab in advanced cancers. This table comes from immunoSEQ multiplex PCR, and its TCRdb copy is limited to in-frame clones, with some not included. The sample consists of about 100,000 clones, approximately 91% of them appearing once. Looked up from germline, CDR1 is MNHNY and CDR2 is SVGAGI (reference sequence). This CDR3 has 16 residues. Germline trimming cut 3 bases from V and 7 bases from J; bases unmatched to any gene: 11. The rearrangement uses TRBV6-6 and TRBJ1-4, with TRBD1 matching 7 bases. The source of this sequence is an adult with an advanced solid tumor such as melanoma, head and neck, liver or kidney cancer. Sequences were derived from CD4+ or CD8+ T cells sorted from blood, sampled in a trial of the OX40 agonist ivuxolimab. The CDR3: CASSYSITGAGEKLFF. DNA for the CDR3: TGTGCCAGCAGTTATTCTATCACAGGGGCTGGTGAAAAACTGTTTTTT.